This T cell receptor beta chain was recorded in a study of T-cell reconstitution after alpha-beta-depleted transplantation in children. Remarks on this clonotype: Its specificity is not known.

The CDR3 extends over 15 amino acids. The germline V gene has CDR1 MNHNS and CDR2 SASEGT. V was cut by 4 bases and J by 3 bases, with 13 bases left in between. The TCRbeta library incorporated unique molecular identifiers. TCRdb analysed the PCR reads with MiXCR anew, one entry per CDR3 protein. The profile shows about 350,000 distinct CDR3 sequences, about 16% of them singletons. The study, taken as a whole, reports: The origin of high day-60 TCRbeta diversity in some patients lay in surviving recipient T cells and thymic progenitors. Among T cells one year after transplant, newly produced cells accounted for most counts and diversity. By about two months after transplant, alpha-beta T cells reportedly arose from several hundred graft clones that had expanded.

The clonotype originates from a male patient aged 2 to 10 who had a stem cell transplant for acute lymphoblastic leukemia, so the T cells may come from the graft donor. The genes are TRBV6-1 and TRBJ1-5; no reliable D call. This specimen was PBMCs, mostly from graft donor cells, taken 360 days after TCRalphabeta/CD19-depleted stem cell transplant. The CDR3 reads CASSVVLGSNQPQHF. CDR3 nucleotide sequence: TGTGCCAGCAGTGTTGTATTGGGGTCCAATCAGCCCCAGCATTTT.